This is a list of T cell receptor beta chains from one sample in a study of blood T cells in healthy people across ages. MiXCR, run by TCRdb on the 5' RACE reads, gives a single entry per CDR3 protein. The sample contains 850,000 to 1,000,000 distinct CDR3 sequences, around 48% of which appear only once. Sequencing was performed on blood. The receptor set was obtained from a man aged 25 to 40 in good health. The CDR3 runs from the conserved cysteine through the conserved F or W. The order of the fields is D gene, CDR3 length, V gene, clone size, J gene, CDR3 protein, CDR3 DNA. A D gene is named only where the DNA matches it firmly. Expanded clones get a size class; other rows say once, few or many, or leave the size out.

.	14	TRBV20-1	.	TRBJ2-7	CSARLVGSSYEQYF	TGCAGTGCTAGACTAGTGGGGAGCTCCTACGAGCAGTACTTC
.	12	TRBV20-1	few	TRBJ1-2	CSARHVDYGYTF	TGCAGTGCTAGGCATGTGGACTATGGCTACACCTTC
.	13	TRBV6-5	few	TRBJ2-7	CASSYRPSYEQYF	TGTGCCAGCAGTTACCGCCCCTCCTACGAGCAGTACTTC
.	15	TRBV21-1	few	TRBJ2-1	CASSKFAGENNEQFF	TGTGCCAGCAGCAAATTTGCAGGTGAAAACAATGAGCAGTTCTTC
TRBD1	17	TRBV10-3	.	TRBJ2-6	CAISDGTGNSGANVLTF	TGTGCCATCAGTGACGGGACAGGGAACTCTGGGGCCAACGTCCTGACTTTC
TRBD2	16	TRBV4-2	.	TRBJ2-7	CASSQEASGGSYEQYF	TGTGCCAGCAGCCAAGAAGCTAGCGGGGGGTCCTACGAGCAGTACTTC
.	16	TRBV9	.	TRBJ1-2	CASSDGAFFSNYGYTF	TGTGCCAGCAGCGATGGGGCCTTCTTTTCTAACTATGGCTACACCTTC
.	13	TRBV10-3	few	TRBJ1-5	CAISENSDQPQHF	TGTGCCATCAGTGAGAACTCCGATCAGCCCCAGCATTTT
.	13	TRBV7-9	few	TRBJ1-2	CASSLVDEYGYTF	TGTGCCAGCAGCTTAGTGGACGAGTATGGCTACACCTTC
.	15	TRBV28	.	TRBJ2-5	CASSGGTASYGTQYF	TGTGCCAGCAGCGGCGGGACAGCAAGTTATGGGACCCAGTACTTC
TRBD1	14	TRBV13	.	TRBJ1-2	CASNYGTGLYGYTF	TGTGCCAGCAACTACGGGACAGGATTATATGGCTACACCTTC
.	15	TRBV12-3/TRBV12-4	.	TRBJ2-7	CASSPGAAGTYEQYF	TGTGCCAGCAGTCCCGGGGCGGCGGGAACCTACGAGCAGTACTTC
.	19	TRBV6-8	.	TRBJ1-4	CASIYRNRVCHTSNEKLFF	TGTGCCAGCATCTACCGAAACAGGGTTTGTCACACCTCTAATGAAAAACTGTTTTTT
.	16	TRBV25-1	few	TRBJ2-7	CASSEFGGRSTYEQYF	TGTGCCAGCAGTGAATTTGGTGGCAGGTCTACCTACGAGCAGTACTTC
.	13	TRBV12-3/TRBV12-4	many	TRBJ2-7	CASSLADSYEQYF	TGTGCCAGCAGTTTGGCTGATTCATACGAGCAGTACTTC
TRBD1	14	TRBV6-1	few	TRBJ2-1	CASQRTGGRNEQFF	TGTGCCAGCCAACGGACAGGGGGCCGGAATGAGCAGTTCTTC
TRBD1	13	TRBV10-3	few	TRBJ2-7	CASGGTGPYEQYF	TGTGCCTCCGGTGGGACAGGTCCCTACGAGCAGTACTTC
.	16	TRBV29-1	few	TRBJ2-6	CSVEDSSTSGANVLTF	TGCAGCGTTGAAGATTCCAGTACCTCTGGGGCCAACGTCCTGACTTTC
.	16	TRBV15	.	TRBJ2-6	CATSRSLESGANVLTF	TGCGCCACCAGCCGAAGTCTGGAGTCTGGGGCCAACGTCCTGACTTTC
TRBD2	14	TRBV29-1	once	TRBJ2-3	CSAGTSGGLDTQYF	TGCAGCGCTGGGACTAGCGGGGGATTGGATACGCAGTATTTT
TRBD1	14	TRBV6-1	once	TRBJ2-7	CASSETGGAGEQYF	TGTGCCAGCAGTGAAACAGGGGGCGCGGGAGAGCAGTACTTC
.	13	TRBV6-6	.	TRBJ1-4	CACSGGGNEKLFF	TGTGCCTGCTCAGGAGGGGGAAATGAAAAACTGTTTTTT
.	11	TRBV3-1	.	TRBJ1-2	CATQGTNGYTF	TGTGCCACACAGGGTACGAATGGCTACACCTTC
.	14	TRBV7-2	.	TRBJ2-2	CASSPRVDTGELFF	TGTGCCAGCAGCCCCCGCGTGGACACCGGGGAGCTGTTTTTT
.	13	TRBV24-1	few	TRBJ2-5	CATSDFNQETQYF	TGTGCCACCAGTGATTTTAACCAAGAGACCCAGTACTTC
.	12	TRBV6-2/TRBV6-3	.	TRBJ2-3	CASSSTQDTQYF	TGTGCCAGCAGTTCGACGCAGGATACGCAGTATTTT
.	16	TRBV2	.	TRBJ1-6	CASSEAGRYPNSPLHF	TGTGCCAGCAGTGAAGCGGGACGGTATCCCAATTCACCCCTCCACTTT
TRBD2	17	TRBV20-1	few	TRBJ2-1	CSALGRTSGHSYNEQFF	TGCAGTGCTCTCGGCCGGACTAGCGGGCACTCCTACAATGAGCAGTTCTTC
.	16	TRBV6-2/TRBV6-3	once	TRBJ2-4	CASSYSAGKVENIQYF	TGTGCCAGCAGTTACTCAGCCGGGAAGGTCGAAAACATTCAGTACTTC
TRBD2	17	TRBV7-2	.	TRBJ2-1	CASSLVFRRGDRNEQFF	TGTGCCAGCAGCTTAGTTTTTCGGCGGGGGGATAGGAATGAGCAGTTCTTC
.	16	TRBV3-1	.	TRBJ1-2	CASGHNRDFKIHGYTF	TGTGCCAGCGGCCATAACCGGGACTTTAAGATCCATGGCTACACCTTC
.	14	TRBV10-3	.	TRBJ1-5	CAISEDGINQPQHF	TGTGCCATCAGCGAGGACGGGATCAATCAGCCCCAGCATTTT
TRBD1	14	TRBV6-5	.	TRBJ1-6	CASSYGDRGSPLHF	TGTGCCAGCAGTTACGGGGACAGGGGTTCACCCCTCCACTTT
TRBD1	16	TRBV7-9	few	TRBJ1-2	CASSLATGGANYGYTF	TGTGCCAGCAGCTTAGCGACAGGGGGCGCGAACTATGGCTACACCTTC
.	11	TRBV20-1	.	TRBJ2-7	CSAFMTYEQYF	TGCAGTGCTTTTATGACGTACGAGCAGTACTTC
.	11	TRBV3-1	.	TRBJ2-5	CASSLGLKQYF	TGTGCCAGCAGCCTGGGTTTGAAGCAGTACTTC
.	11	TRBV7-9	.	TRBJ1-2	CASSRQSGYTF	TGTGCCAGCAGCCGACAGAGTGGCTACACCTTC
.	13	TRBV28	.	TRBJ2-7	CASSLRIPGEQYF	TGTGCCAGCAGTTTACGGATTCCGGGCGAGCAGTACTTC
.	16	TRBV27	few	TRBJ2-1	CASSATPSQGRNEQFF	TGTGCCAGCAGTGCCACCCCCAGCCAGGGTCGCAATGAGCAGTTCTTC
.	15	TRBV5-1	.	TRBJ2-7	CASRPQRPDSYEQYF	TGCGCCAGCAGACCTCAAAGACCGGACTCCTACGAGCAGTACTTC